Following are 19 T cell receptor beta chains from one sample sequenced in a study of blood T cell repertoires in COVID-19 (dated by TCRdb to 2020 to 2021). Library creation used the immunoSEQ multiplex PCR assay. Imported from immuneACCESS, the table was reduced by TCRdb to in-frame sequences with V and J called. These copies leave out some clones; in studies compared against another copy, an unresolved V gene accounts for under half, and the cause of the remainder is not known. Present in this sample are 100,000 to 150,000 clones, more than 65% of which were seen just once. The ten largest account for just under 25% of the sample. The sample was peripheral blood. These TCRs come from a human donor in a cohort sampled during active COVID-19.

This chain's CDR3 is CASSLARGYNTGELFF. The CDR3 DNA follows: TGTGCCAGCAGCTTGGCCAGGGGGTACAACACCGGGGAGCTGTTTTTT. The chain uses TRBV5-8 and TRBJ2-2, with TRBD1 identical over 7 bases. V lost 0 bases to trimming and J lost 2 bases; unmatched junction nucleotides: 4. The CDR3 runs 16 residues. Germline CDR1 SGHTS, CDR2 YDEGEE. Drawing the rest from reference TRBV5-8 and TRBJ2-2, the complete variable domain is EAGVTQSPTHLIKTRGQQATLRCSPISGHTSVYWYQQALGLGLQFLLWYDEGEERNRGNFPPRFSGRQFPNYSSELNVNALELEDSALYLCASSLARGYNTGELFFGEGSRLTVL.

The V gene is TRBV19, the J gene TRBJ1-1; D is ambiguous. The CDR3 has 13 amino acids. Trimming took off 5 bases at V and 4 bases at J, with 11 bases between the two ends. In germline, CDR1 is LNHDA, CDR2 SQIVND (reference sequence). The chain's CDR3 is CASSPYMRTEAFF. CDR3 coding DNA: TGTGCCAGTAGTCCTTATATGCGCACTGAAGCTTTCTTT.

The rearrangement uses TRBV7-2 and TRBJ1-5; TRBD1 agrees at 9 bases. Germline lookup yields CDR1 SGHTA and CDR2 FQGNSA. Trimming at V came to 4 bases and at J to 6 bases, leaving 4 bases not matched to a gene. CDR3 size: 14 residues. CDR3 region: CASSSYRGPQPQHF. The CDR3 region has the DNA TGTGCCAGCAGCTCCTACAGGGGGCCTCAGCCCCAGCATTTT.

The chain recombines TRBV19 with TRBJ2-1; 7 bases fit TRBD2. Germline CDR1 LNHDA, CDR2 SQIVND (reference sequence). The junction had 10 bases not matched to a gene; V was cut back by 7 bases and J by 4 bases. The CDR3 is 15 residues long. The CDR3 sequence is CASTPALAAYNEQFF. In DNA form, the CDR3 reads TGTGCCAGTACCCCGGCGCTAGCGGCTTACAATGAGCAGTTCTTC.

This rearrangement joins TRBV5-1 to TRBJ2-7; perhaps TRBD1 as D (6 bases). V lost 6 bases, J lost 2 bases, and 12 bases lay in between. The germline CDR1 and CDR2 sequences are SGHRS and YFSETQ. This CDR3 contains 13 residues. The CDR3 here is CASKNEGAYEQYF. The CDR3 DNA reads TGCGCCAGCAAAAATGAGGGGGCCTACGAGCAGTACTTC.

The gene calls are TRBV27 and TRBJ1-2; D ambiguous. Trimming pared 2 bases from V and 4 bases from J, leaving 8 bases between. Germline V gene lookup returns CDR1 MNHEY and CDR2 SMNVEV (reference sequence). The CDR3 totals 13 residues. The CDR3 is CASSLSPSYGYTF. The CDR3 DNA sequence: TGTGCCAGCAGTTTAAGCCCCTCCTATGGCTACACCTTC.

The chain uses TRBV6-5 and TRBJ2-7; D is perhaps TRBD2 (5 bases). Trimming removed 4 bases from V and 2 bases from J, with 12 bases in between. The germline gives CDR1 MNHEY, CDR2 SVGAGI. This CDR3 spans 14 amino acids. The CDR3, as DNA: TGTGCCAGCAGTTCACCGGGATTTACCTACGAGCAGTACTTC. Translating gives CASSSPGFTYEQYF.

This clone was seen only once. This rearrangement joins TRBV30 to TRBJ2-5, with TRBD1 matching 8 bases. After removal of 0 bases from V and 0 bases from J, the junction contained 21 bases not matched to a gene. The CDR3 consists of 21 residues. Germline CDR1 GTSNPN, CDR2 SVGIG (reference sequence). The CDR3 nucleotides are TGTGCCTGGAGTGTGTACACGGGACTCGCCAGGGGGCCCACGTACCAAGAGACCCAGTACTTC. The encoded protein is CAWSVYTGLARGPTYQETQYF.

The rearrangement uses TRBV2 and TRBJ2-3; the match to TRBD2 covers 7 bases. Germline V gene data show CDR1 as SNHLY and CDR2 as FYNNEI. This CDR3 comprises 16 residues. The J segment lost 2 bases and the V segment lost 6 bases, leaving 11 bases of the junction unmatched. The CDR3 loop reads CASSGGASGFTDTQYF. The CDR3 coding sequence is TGTGCCAGCAGCGGTGGGGCTAGCGGATTCACAGATACGCAGTATTTT.

The chain joins TRBV5-4 to TRBJ2-3; 9 positions match TRBD2. V was clipped by 6 bases and J by 6 bases; unmatched bases: 11. The germline CDR1 and CDR2 sequences are SGHNT and YYREEE (reference sequence). The CDR3 totals 15 residues. This chain's CDR3 is CASTPGGRANDTQYF. The CDR3 coding sequence is TGTGCCAGCACCCCAGGCGGGAGGGCCAATGATACGCAGTATTTT.

CDR3 amino acids: CAAGSNTFSNQPQHF. CDR3 in DNA: TGTGCCGCCGGGTCCAATACGTTTAGCAATCAGCCCCAGCATTTT. The V and J genes are TRBV28 and TRBJ1-5; D remains unclear. CDR1 is MDHEN and CDR2 is SYDVKM in the germline V gene. Trimming left V 11 bases short and J 0 bases short, with 17 bases between. This CDR3 is built from 15 residues.

V gene TRBV20-1 combines with J gene TRBJ1-2, with 8 bases identical to TRBD1. Per the germline V gene, CDR1 is DFQATT and CDR2 is SNEGSKA (reference sequence). The CDR3 runs to 13 residues. V trimming: 3 bases; J trimming: 5 bases; junction bases outside the gene matches: 5. DNA for the CDR3: TGCAGTGCTAGTGAGGACAGGGCTTATGGCTACACCTTC. As protein: CSASEDRAYGYTF.

This clone came up a few times. Germline and junction disagree at one end, which may indicate a read error. J is TRBJ2-7 and V is TRBV13; 7 bases map to TRBD2. CDR1 and CDR2 (germline): PRHDT, FYEKMQ (reference sequence). This CDR3 contains 11 residues. The CDR3, as DNA: TGTGCCAGCAGCTTAGAATCGGGACTACACTTC. This codes for CASSLESGLHF.

V usage is TRBV24-1 and J usage is TRBJ2-1; weak D call: TRBD1 (7 bases). Trimming took off 4 bases at V and 8 bases at J, with 20 bases between the two ends. Germline V CDR1 and CDR2: KGHDR, SFDVKD. This CDR3 has 16 amino acids. CDR3 DNA sequence: TGTGCCACCAGTGACTCTACTGCGGGACAGTATTATGAGCAGTTCTTC. Protein: CATSDSTAGQYYEQFF.

This clone is medium-sized in the sample. DNA of the CDR3: TGTGCCAGCAGTGAAAGAGCGCTCAATGAGCAGTTCTTC. Translated: CASSERALNEQFF. The V gene is TRBV25-1, the J gene TRBJ2-1; unclear D gene. The CDR3 has 13 amino acids. Trimming took off 2 bases at V and 6 bases at J, with 8 bases between the two ends. CDR1 is MGHDK and CDR2 is SYGVNS in the germline V gene.

The rearrangement joins TRBV27 to TRBJ2-7, with 14 bases identical to TRBD2. Trimming at V came to 2 bases and at J to 2 bases, leaving 8 bases not matched to a gene. CDR3 length: 18 residues. Germline lookup yields CDR1 MNHEY and CDR2 SMNVEV (reference sequence). The CDR3 loop is CASSLRTSGRTPTYEQYF. The CDR3, as DNA: TGTGCCAGCAGTTTAAGGACTAGCGGGAGGACACCGACCTACGAGCAGTACTTC.

The chain is built from TRBV10-3 and TRBJ1-5; TRBD1 agrees at 8 bases. The trim removed 8 bases at V and 8 bases at J, leaving 11 bases unmatched. The CDR3 extends over 14 amino acids. CDR1 and CDR2 from the germline V gene are ENHRY and SYGVKD. The chain's CDR3 is CAIVSQGAFKPQHF. The CDR3 nucleotides are TGTGCCATCGTTTCGCAGGGGGCGTTTAAGCCCCAGCATTTT.

This clone has a single count. J is TRBJ2-3 and V is TRBV29-1, with D perhaps TRBD1 (5 bases). The CDR3 length is 13 residues. The V end lost 4 bases, the J end lost 6 bases, and 14 bases lay between the germline ends. Per germline, CDR1 SQVTM and CDR2 ANQGSEA. The CDR3 sequence: CSVGQNDRDTQYF. CDR3 coding DNA: TGCAGCGTTGGACAGAACGATAGGGATACGCAGTATTTT.

This clone was seen a handful of times. The chain employs TRBV27 and TRBJ2-7; 9 nucleotides agree with TRBD1. V lost 3 bases and J lost 9; bases outside the gene matches: 15. The CDR3 covers 16 residues. CDR1 and CDR2 from the germline V gene are MNHEY and SMNVEV (reference sequence). The CDR3 loop is CASSFMFGDREDRQYF. The CDR3 coding sequence is TGTGCCAGCAGTTTTATGTTCGGGGACAGGGAAGATCGGCAGTACTTC.